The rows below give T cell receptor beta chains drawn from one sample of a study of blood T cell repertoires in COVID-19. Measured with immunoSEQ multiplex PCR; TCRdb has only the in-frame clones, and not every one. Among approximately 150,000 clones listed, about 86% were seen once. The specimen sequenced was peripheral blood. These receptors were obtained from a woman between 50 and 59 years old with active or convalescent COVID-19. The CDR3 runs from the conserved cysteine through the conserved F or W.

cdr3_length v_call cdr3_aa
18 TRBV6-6 CASSRHRGRSSGANVLTF
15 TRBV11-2 CASSQGAGGPDEQYF
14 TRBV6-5 CASSRSDLNTEAFF
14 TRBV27 CASSESGTEETQYF
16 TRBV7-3 CASSLSGPGVGGELFF
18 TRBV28 CASSASRGLGSSDTEAFF
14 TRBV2 CASRGGFSNQPQHF
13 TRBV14 CASSQGRVYGYTF
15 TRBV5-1 CASSLQSGPQETQYF
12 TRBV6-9 CASSYQYDRGRF
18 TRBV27 CASSSTTTDLGFAGELFF
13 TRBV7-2 CASSLVAKGAQHF
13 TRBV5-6 CASKVAGGTEAFF
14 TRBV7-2 CASIPPTGKTEAFF
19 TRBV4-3 CASSQTSALAGLSTDTQYF
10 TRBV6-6 CATRRYGYTF
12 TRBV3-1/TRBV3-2 CASSYGDEKLFF
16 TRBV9 CASSVHWDTGYGELFF
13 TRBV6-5 CASGTGLNYGYTF
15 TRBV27 CASSQRTGVRSPLHF